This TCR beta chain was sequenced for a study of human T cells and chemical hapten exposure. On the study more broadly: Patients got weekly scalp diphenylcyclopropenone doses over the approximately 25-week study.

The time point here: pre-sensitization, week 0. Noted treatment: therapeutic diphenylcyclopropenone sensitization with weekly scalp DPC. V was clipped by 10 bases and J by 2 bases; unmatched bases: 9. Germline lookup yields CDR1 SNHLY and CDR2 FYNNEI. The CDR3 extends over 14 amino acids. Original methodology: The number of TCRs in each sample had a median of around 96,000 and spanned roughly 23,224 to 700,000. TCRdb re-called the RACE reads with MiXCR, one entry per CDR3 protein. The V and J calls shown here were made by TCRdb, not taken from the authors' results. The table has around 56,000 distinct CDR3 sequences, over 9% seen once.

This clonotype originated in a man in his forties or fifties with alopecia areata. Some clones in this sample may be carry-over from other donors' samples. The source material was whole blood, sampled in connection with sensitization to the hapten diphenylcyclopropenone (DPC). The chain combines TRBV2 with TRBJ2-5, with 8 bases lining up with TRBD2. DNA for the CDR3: TGTGCCACGGCGGAGCGGGAGTTACAAGAGACCCAGTACTTC. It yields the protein CATAERELQETQYF.